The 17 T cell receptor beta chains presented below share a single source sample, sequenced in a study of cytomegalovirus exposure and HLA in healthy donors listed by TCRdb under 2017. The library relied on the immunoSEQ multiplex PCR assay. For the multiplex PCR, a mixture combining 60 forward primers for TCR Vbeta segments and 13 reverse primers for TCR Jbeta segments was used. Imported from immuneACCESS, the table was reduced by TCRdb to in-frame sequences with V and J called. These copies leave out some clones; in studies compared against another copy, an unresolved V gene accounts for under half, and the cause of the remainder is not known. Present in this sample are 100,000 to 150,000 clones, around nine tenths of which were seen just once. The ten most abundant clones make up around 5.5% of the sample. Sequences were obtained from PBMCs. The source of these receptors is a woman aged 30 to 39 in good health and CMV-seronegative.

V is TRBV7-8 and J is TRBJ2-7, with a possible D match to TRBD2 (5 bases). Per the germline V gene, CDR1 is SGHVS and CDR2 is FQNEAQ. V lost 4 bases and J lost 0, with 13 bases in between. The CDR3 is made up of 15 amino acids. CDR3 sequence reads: CASSSRRGNSYEQYF. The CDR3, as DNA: TGTGCCAGCAGCTCCAGACGAGGGAACTCCTACGAGCAGTACTTC.

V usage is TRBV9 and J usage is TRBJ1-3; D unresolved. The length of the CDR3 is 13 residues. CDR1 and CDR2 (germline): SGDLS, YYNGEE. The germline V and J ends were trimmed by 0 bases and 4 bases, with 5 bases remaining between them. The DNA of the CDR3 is TGTGCCAGCAGCGTAGGAGGGGGAAACACCATATATTTT. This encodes CASSVGGGNTIYF.

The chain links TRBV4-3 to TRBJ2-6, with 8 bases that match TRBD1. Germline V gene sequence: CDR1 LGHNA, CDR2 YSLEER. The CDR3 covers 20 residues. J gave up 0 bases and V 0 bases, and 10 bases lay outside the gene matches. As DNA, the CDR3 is TGCGCCAGCAGCCAAGACCATCCTGGACAGGGTTACTCTGGGGCCAACGTCCTGACTTTC. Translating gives CASSQDHPGQGYSGANVLTF.

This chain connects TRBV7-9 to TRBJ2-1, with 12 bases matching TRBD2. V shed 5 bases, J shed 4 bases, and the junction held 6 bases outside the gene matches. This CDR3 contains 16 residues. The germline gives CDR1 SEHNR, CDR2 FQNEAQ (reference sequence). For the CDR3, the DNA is TGTGCCAGCAGCCTTCTAGCGGGGGGGTTATACAATGAGCAGTTCTTC. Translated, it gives CASSLLAGGLYNEQFF.

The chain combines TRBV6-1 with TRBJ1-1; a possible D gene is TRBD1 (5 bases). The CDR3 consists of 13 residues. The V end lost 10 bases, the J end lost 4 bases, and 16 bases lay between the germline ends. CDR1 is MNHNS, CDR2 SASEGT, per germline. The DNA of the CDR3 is TGTGCCATTCACACGGGGGGGGGCACTGAAGCTTTCTTT. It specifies CAIHTGGGTEAFF.

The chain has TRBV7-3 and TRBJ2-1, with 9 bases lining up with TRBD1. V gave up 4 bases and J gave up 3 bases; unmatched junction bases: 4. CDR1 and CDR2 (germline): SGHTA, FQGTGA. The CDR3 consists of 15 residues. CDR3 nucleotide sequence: TGTGCCAGCAGCTCCGGGACAGGGAGCTACAATGAGCAGTTCTTC. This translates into CASSSGTGSYNEQFF.

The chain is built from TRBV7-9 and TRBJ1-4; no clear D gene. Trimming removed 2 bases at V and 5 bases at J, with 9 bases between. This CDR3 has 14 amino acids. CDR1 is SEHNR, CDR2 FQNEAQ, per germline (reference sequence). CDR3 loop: CASSLREPNEKLFF. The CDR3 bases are TGTGCCAGCAGCTTACGGGAACCCAATGAAAAACTGTTTTTT.

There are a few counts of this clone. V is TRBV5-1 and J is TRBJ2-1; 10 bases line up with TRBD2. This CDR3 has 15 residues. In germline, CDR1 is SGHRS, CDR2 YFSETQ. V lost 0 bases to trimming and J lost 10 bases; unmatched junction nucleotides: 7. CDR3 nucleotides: TGCGCCAGCAGCTTGGGTGCTAGCGGGAGTGGAGAGCAGTTCTTC. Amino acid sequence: CASSLGASGSGEQFF.

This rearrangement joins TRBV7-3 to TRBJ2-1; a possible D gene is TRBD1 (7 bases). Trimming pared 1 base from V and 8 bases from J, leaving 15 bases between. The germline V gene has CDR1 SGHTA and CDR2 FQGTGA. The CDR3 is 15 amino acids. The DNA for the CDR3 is TGTGCCAGCAGCTTAAAGCAGGGGGGCCACGATGAGCAGTTCTTC. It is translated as CASSLKQGGHDEQFF.

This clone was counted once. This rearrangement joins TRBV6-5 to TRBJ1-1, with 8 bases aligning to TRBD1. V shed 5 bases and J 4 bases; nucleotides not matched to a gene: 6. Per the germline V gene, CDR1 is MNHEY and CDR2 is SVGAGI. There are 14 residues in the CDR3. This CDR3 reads CASSDRGWVTEAFF. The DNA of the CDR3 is TGTGCCAGCAGTGACAGGGGTTGGGTCACTGAAGCTTTCTTT.

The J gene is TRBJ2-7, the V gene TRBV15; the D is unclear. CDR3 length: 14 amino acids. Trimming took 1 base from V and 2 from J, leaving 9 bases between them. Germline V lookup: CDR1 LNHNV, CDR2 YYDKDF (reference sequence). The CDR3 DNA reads TGTGCCACCAGCAGAGTTCCAGATACCTACGAGCAGTACTTC. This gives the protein CATSRVPDTYEQYF.

Written as DNA, the CDR3 is TGCGCCAGCAGCTACCTACTTACTAGTCTGACAGATACGCAGTATTTT. Translating it yields CASSYLLTSLTDTQYF. The chain recombines TRBV4-3 with TRBJ2-3; a possible D gene is TRBD2 (5 bases). Trimming shortened V by 5 bases and J by 3 bases, and 18 bases separated the two germline ends. Germline values: CDR1 LGHNA, CDR2 YSLEER. This CDR3 region has 16 residues.

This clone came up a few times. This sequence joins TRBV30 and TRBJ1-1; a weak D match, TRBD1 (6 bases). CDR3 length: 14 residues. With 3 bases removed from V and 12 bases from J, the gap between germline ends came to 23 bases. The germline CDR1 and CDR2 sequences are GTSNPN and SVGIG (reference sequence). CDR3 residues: CAWRQGRGIFKTFF. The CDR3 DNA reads TGTGCCTGGAGACAAGGCAGGGGAATTTTTAAAACTTTCTTT.

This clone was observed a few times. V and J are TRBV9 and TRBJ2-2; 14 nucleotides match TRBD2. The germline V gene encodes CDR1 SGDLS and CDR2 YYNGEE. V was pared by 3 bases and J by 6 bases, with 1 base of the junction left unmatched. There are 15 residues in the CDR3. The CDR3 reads CASSGLAGGPGELFF. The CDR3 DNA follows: TGTGCCAGCAGCGGACTAGCGGGAGGGCCCGGGGAGCTGTTTTTT. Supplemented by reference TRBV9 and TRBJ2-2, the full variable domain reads DSGVTQTPKHLITATGQRVTLRCSPRSGDLSVYWYQQSLDQGLQFLIQYYNGEERAKGNILERFSAQQFPDLHSELNLSSLELGDSALYFCASSGLAGGPGELFFGEGSRLTVL.

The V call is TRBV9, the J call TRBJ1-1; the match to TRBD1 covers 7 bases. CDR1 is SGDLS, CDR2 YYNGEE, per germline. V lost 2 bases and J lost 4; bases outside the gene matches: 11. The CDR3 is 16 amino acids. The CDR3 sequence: CASSVAEGATSTEAFF. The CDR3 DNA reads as TGTGCCAGCAGCGTCGCGGAGGGGGCCACGAGCACTGAAGCTTTCTTT.

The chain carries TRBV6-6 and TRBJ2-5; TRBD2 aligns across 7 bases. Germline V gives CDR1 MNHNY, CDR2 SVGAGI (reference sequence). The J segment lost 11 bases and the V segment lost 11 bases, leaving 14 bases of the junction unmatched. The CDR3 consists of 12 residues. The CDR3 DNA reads TGTGCCGGGAGAGGGTCCCGGGGGGAGCAGTACTTC. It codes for CAGRGSRGEQYF.

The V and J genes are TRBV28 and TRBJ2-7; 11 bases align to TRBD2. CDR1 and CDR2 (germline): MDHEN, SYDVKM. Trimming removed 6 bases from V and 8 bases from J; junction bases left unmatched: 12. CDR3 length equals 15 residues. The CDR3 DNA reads TGTGCCAGCAGCTCTCCGGGACTAGCGGACTCCAAGCAGTACTTC. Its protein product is CASSSPGLADSKQYF.